The 21 T cell receptor beta chains reported below all come from one sample, sequenced in a study of STAT5B mutations in CD4+ large granular lymphocyte leukemia. The method was immunoSEQ multiplex PCR; TCRdb's version includes in-frame clones alone and lacks a portion of them. Of approximately 20,000 clones in the sample, roughly 84% were seen once. The specimen sequenced was CD4+ T cells from blood buffy coats. These receptors came from a human donor in good health.

This chain uses TRBV30 with TRBJ1-1; D remains unclear. Looked up from germline, CDR1 is GTSNPN and CDR2 is SVGIG (reference sequence). The CDR3 totals 14 residues. The V gene lost 4 bases and the J gene lost 3 bases, with 15 bases spanning the gap. The CDR3 nucleotides read TGTGCCTGGAAGGCTTCCCCTGGGGACACTGAAGCTTTCTTT. This translates into CAWKASPGDTEAFF.

This clone occurred once. The V and J genes are TRBV14 and TRBJ2-1, with D possibly being TRBD2 (5 bases). This CDR3 is built from 15 residues. V was pared by 4 bases and J by 2 bases, with 12 bases between. The germline V gene has CDR1 SGHDN and CDR2 FVKESK. Written as DNA, the CDR3 is TGTGCCAGCAGCCCCCCGGGGTCCGCCTACAATGAGCAGTTCTTC. This codes for CASSPPGSAYNEQFF.

This CDR3 reads CAWSPGGGQPYEQYF. In DNA form, the CDR3 reads TGTGCCTGGAGCCCGGGGGGGGGACAGCCCTACGAGCAGTACTTC. The genes are TRBV30 and TRBJ2-7, with D tentatively TRBD2 (8 bases). Trimming took off 3 bases at V and 2 bases at J, with 17 bases between the two ends. Germline CDR1 and CDR2: GTSNPN and SVGIG (reference sequence). The CDR3 length is 15 residues.

The chain employs TRBV30 and TRBJ1-5; D gene unclear. This CDR3 is 15 amino acids long. The V end lost 2 bases, the J end lost 6 bases, and 17 bases lay between the germline ends. Germline assignment: CDR1 GTSNPN and CDR2 SVGIG (reference sequence). The CDR3 DNA is TGTGCCTGGAGTCCCCCCGACCGAAATTCTCAGCCCCAGCATTTT. It is translated as CAWSPPDRNSQPQHF.

The rearrangement joins TRBV27 to TRBJ1-4, with D possibly being TRBD1 (5 bases). The germline V gene encodes CDR1 MNHEY and CDR2 SMNVEV (reference sequence). This CDR3 spans 15 amino acids. The V end was cut by 5 bases, the J end by 5 bases, with 15 bases between. This chain's CDR3 is CASSTPSGGNEKLFF. In nucleotides, the CDR3 is TGTGCCAGCAGTACCCCTTCCGGGGGGAATGAAAAACTGTTTTTT.

This chain uses TRBV4-1 with TRBJ1-1, with unresolved D. Germline V gene lookup returns CDR1 MGHRA and CDR2 YSYEKL. Trimming took 1 base from V and 4 from J, leaving 13 bases between them. The CDR3 is 15 residues long. The CDR3 reads CASSQGINRITEAFF. DNA for the CDR3: TGCGCCAGCAGCCAAGGGATAAATAGAATCACTGAAGCTTTCTTT.

The rearrangement uses TRBV19 and TRBJ2-2; 11 nucleotides match TRBD2. V trimming: 5 bases; J trimming: 1 base; junction bases outside the gene matches: 3. Per germline, CDR1 LNHDA and CDR2 SQIVND (reference sequence). CDR3 length: 16 amino acids. CDR3 DNA: TGTGCCAGTAGTCCAGGGACTAGCGGGAACACCGGGGAGCTGTTTTTT. Translation gives CASSPGTSGNTGELFF.

This chain links TRBV5-6 with TRBJ1-2; TRBD1 is a possible D gene (5 bases). The V gene's germline CDR1 is SGHDT and CDR2 YYEEEE. V was clipped by 0 bases and J by 3 bases, with 9 bases between them. The length of the CDR3 is 14 residues. CDR3 nucleotides: TGTGCCAGCAGCTTGGTGCAAGGGGACTATGGCTACACCTTC. This codes for CASSLVQGDYGYTF.

The chain is built from TRBV6-6 and TRBJ2-2; 7 positions agree with TRBD1. CDR1 and CDR2 from the germline V gene are MNHNY and SVGAGI (reference sequence). This CDR3 contains 16 residues. J was trimmed by 4 bases and V by 7 bases; bases with no gene match: 12. The CDR3 spells CASTYSRGSSTGELFF. CDR3 nucleotide sequence: TGTGCCAGCACCTATTCCAGGGGGAGTAGCACCGGGGAGCTGTTTTTT.

The J gene is TRBJ1-4, the V gene TRBV2; D call uncertain. The CDR3 is 13 residues long. CDR1 and CDR2 from the germline V gene are SNHLY and FYNNEI. With 9 bases removed from V and 0 bases from J, the gap between germline ends came to 8 bases. CDR3: CASVRATNEKLFF. The CDR3 DNA reads as TGTGCCAGTGTTAGGGCAACTAATGAAAAACTGTTTTTT.

The V call is TRBV18, the J call TRBJ2-5, with no clear D. Per germline, CDR1 KGHSH and CDR2 LQKENI. V was cut by 2 bases and J by 6 bases, with 13 bases left in between. The CDR3 sequence is 14 residues long. The CDR3 protein is CASSPKGQVQTQYF. As DNA, the CDR3 is TGTGCCAGCTCACCAAAGGGCCAAGTGCAGACCCAGTACTTC.

The rearrangement links TRBV5-8 to TRBJ1-2; D perhaps matches TRBD1 (6 bases). Trimming took 5 bases from V and 4 from J, leaving 12 bases between them. Germline-derived CDR1 and CDR2 are SGHTS and YDEGEE. The CDR3 is 13 amino acids. The CDR3 DNA follows: TGTGCCAGCAGGGACAGAGGCACCTATGGCTACACCTTC. Amino acid sequence: CASRDRGTYGYTF. Full variable domain (rest looked up from reference TRBV5-8 and TRBJ1-2): EAGVTQSPTHLIKTRGQQATLRCSPISGHTSVYWYQQALGLGLQFLLWYDEGEERNRGNFPPRFSGRQFPNYSSELNVNALELEDSALYLCASRDRGTYGYTFGSGTRLTVV.

The gene calls are TRBV7-9 and TRBJ1-1, with 7 nucleotides matching TRBD1. Germline V gives CDR1 SEHNR, CDR2 FQNEAQ (reference sequence). J gave up 4 bases and V 5 bases, and 10 bases lay outside the gene matches. The CDR3 runs 15 residues. CDR3: CASSLEGQSSTEAFF. CDR3 coding DNA: TGTGCCAGCAGCCTGGAGGGACAGTCGAGCACTGAAGCTTTCTTT.

This clone was counted a few times. The V and J genes are TRBV2 and TRBJ2-1; 11 bases align to TRBD2. The CDR3 runs 14 residues. Germline CDR1 SNHLY, CDR2 FYNNEI. The V gene end was trimmed by 8 bases and the J gene end by 2 bases; junction bases not matched to a gene: 2. CDR3 DNA: TGTGCCAGCCAGGGACTAGCGGCCTACAATGAGCAGTTCTTC. Its protein is CASQGLAAYNEQFF.

This clone occurred a few times. The V gene is TRBV6-5, the J gene TRBJ2-7, with TRBD2 as a possible D gene (6 bases). The CDR3 length is 15 residues. Germline values: CDR1 MNHEY, CDR2 SVGAGI. Trimming removed 2 bases at V and 0 bases at J, with 11 bases between. CDR3 nucleotide sequence: TGTGCCAGCAGTTACAGGCGGGATAACTCCTACGAGCAGTACTTC. This gives the protein CASSYRRDNSYEQYF.

The genes are TRBV28 and TRBJ2-3; the D gene could be TRBD1 or TRBD2 (6 bases each). The germline V gene has CDR1 MDHEN and CDR2 SYDVKM. The CDR3 spans 16 residues. V lost 2 bases, J lost 1 base, and 13 bases lay in between. The CDR3 sequence: CASSLVGGHGTDTQYF. DNA of the CDR3: TGTGCCAGCAGTTTAGTTGGGGGGCATGGCACAGATACGCAGTATTTT.

The rearrangement joins TRBV9 to TRBJ1-5; 10 positions agree with TRBD1. Germline V gene sequence: CDR1 SGDLS, CDR2 YYNGEE. The V segment lost 4 bases and the J segment 8 bases; nucleotides outside the gene matches: 15. The CDR3 is 17 amino acids. CDR3 amino acids: CASSPTGGHYSFEPQHF. The CDR3 region has the DNA TGTGCCAGCAGCCCGACAGGGGGCCATTACAGTTTTGAGCCCCAGCATTTT.

The rearrangement uses TRBV2 and TRBJ1-1; no firm D call. The CDR3 consists of 16 residues. V shed 5 bases and J shed 3 bases, with 19 bases lying between them. Germline V CDR1 and CDR2: SNHLY, FYNNEI. The CDR3 loop reads CASSKEGRGSHTEAFF. The DNA of the CDR3 is TGTGCCAGCAGTAAGGAGGGCAGAGGGTCGCACACTGAAGCTTTCTTT.

The V and J genes are TRBV19 and TRBJ2-5, with D perhaps TRBD1 (6 bases). The CDR3 extends over 14 amino acids. V lost 5 bases to trimming and J lost 4 bases, with 14 bases between them. Germline V CDR1 and CDR2: LNHDA, SQIVND (reference sequence). The CDR3 DNA sequence: TGTGCCAGTAGTCCACAGGGATTTCGAGAGACCCAGTACTTC. This sequence encodes CASSPQGFRETQYF.

This chain connects TRBV30 to TRBJ1-3, with 9 positions matching TRBD1. Germline V gene lookup returns CDR1 GTSNPN and CDR2 SVGIG (reference sequence). Trimming took 3 bases from V and 0 from J; bases not matched to a gene: 3. The CDR3 runs to 15 residues. DNA of the CDR3: TGTGCCTGGAGCCGGGACAGGGCCTCTGGAAACACCATATATTTT. It codes for CAWSRDRASGNTIYF.

The chain uses TRBV6-6 and TRBJ2-7; 8 bases fit TRBD2. Unmatched junction bases numbered 4, after V lost 4 bases and J lost 2 bases. Germline V gene sequence: CDR1 MNHNY, CDR2 SVGAGI (reference sequence). The CDR3 has 14 amino acids. CDR3 DNA sequence: TGTGCCAGCAGTTGGGCGGGAGGTGCCTACGAGCAGTACTTC. It is translated as CASSWAGGAYEQYF.